Shown below are 17 T cell receptor beta chains from a single sample sequenced in a study of blood T cell repertoires in COVID-19. TCRdb keeps only in-frame clones here, not all; method: immunoSEQ multiplex PCR. The table shows about 300,000 clones, with roughly 86% occurring only once. The specimen was PBMCs or T cells enriched from blood (not recorded which). Every receptor here comes from a woman between 45 and 60 years old who had been exposed to COVID-19.

This chain uses TRBV7-9 with TRBJ2-7; D possibly corresponds to TRBD1 (5 bases). This CDR3 is 13 amino acids long. Germline assignment: CDR1 SEHNR and CDR2 FQNEAQ (reference sequence). The ends were cut back, 6 bases at V and 6 bases at J, with 15 bases in the middle. CDR3 sequence: CASRMQGLGEQYF. CDR3 DNA sequence: TGTGCCAGCAGGATGCAGGGTTTGGGCGAGCAGTACTTC. Together with reference TRBV7-9 and TRBJ2-7, the CDR3 gives the full variable domain: DTGVSQNPRHKITKRGQNVTFRCDPISEHNRLYWYRQTLGQGPEFLTYFQNEAQLEKSRLLSDRFSAERPKGSFSTLEIQRTEQGDSAMYLCASRMQGLGEQYFGPGTRLTVT.

This chain connects TRBV18 to TRBJ1-1; D is ambiguous. This CDR3 is built from 19 residues. In germline, CDR1 is KGHSH, CDR2 LQKENI. Trimming took 5 bases from V and 1 from J, leaving 26 bases between them. The CDR3, as DNA: TGTGCCAGCTCATCATCTGGAGGTTGGGGAACATCCCCGAACACTGAAGCTTTCTTT. Translating gives CASSSSGGWGTSPNTEAFF.

V gene TRBV2 combines with J gene TRBJ2-7; 8 bases map to TRBD2. Germline V lookup: CDR1 SNHLY, CDR2 FYNNEI. The CDR3 length is 14 residues. J gave up 4 bases and V 6 bases, and 8 bases lay outside the gene matches. The CDR3 DNA is TGTGCCAGCAGGGTACGGGGGGGAAAATACGAGCAGTACTTC. Its protein is CASRVRGGKYEQYF.

This chain joins TRBV10-3 and TRBJ1-1; 7 positions agree with TRBD1. The CDR3 contains 11 residues. Trimming at V came to 3 bases and at J to 8 bases, leaving 0 bases not matched to a gene. CDR1 is ENHRY and CDR2 is SYGVKD in the germline V gene. CDR3 DNA: TGTGCCATCAGTGACAGGGGGGAAGCTTTCTTT. As protein: CAISDRGEAFF.

The V gene is TRBV9, the J gene TRBJ2-7; D is possibly TRBD2 (7 bases). V was cut by 4 bases and J by 0 bases, with 17 bases left in between. The CDR3 is 16 residues long. Per germline, CDR1 SGDLS and CDR2 YYNGEE. The DNA of the CDR3 is TGTGCCAGCAGCCCGATGGGGGGGACATCCTCCTACGAGCAGTACTTC. This gives the protein CASSPMGGTSSYEQYF.

The chain uses TRBV7-8 and TRBJ2-5; 8 bases agree with TRBD1. The trim removed 7 bases at V and 4 bases at J, leaving 14 bases unmatched. CDR1 and CDR2 (germline): SGHVS, FQNEAQ. CDR3 size: 16 residues. The CDR3 coding sequence is TGTGCCAGCACCTCCACCATGGACAGGGAAGGAGAGACCCAGTACTTC. Translated, it gives CASTSTMDREGETQYF.

The V gene is TRBV18, the J gene TRBJ1-5; 9 bases agree with TRBD1. With V trimmed by 4 bases and J by 0 bases, 1 base remained unmatched. Germline V gene sequence: CDR1 KGHSH, CDR2 LQKENI. The length of the CDR3 is 15 residues. CDR3 DNA: TGTGCCAGCTCACAACAGGGGGCTAGCAATCAGCCCCAGCATTTT. Translating gives CASSQQGASNQPQHF.

The rearrangement joins TRBV30 to TRBJ1-1, with D perhaps matching TRBD1 (6 bases). The V end lost 0 bases, the J end lost 4 bases, and 12 bases lay between the germline ends. Germline loops: CDR1 GTSNPN, CDR2 SVGIG (reference sequence). The CDR3 loop spans 14 amino acids. The CDR3 region has the DNA TGTGCCTGGAGTGTGGCCCAGGGGATCACTGAAGCTTTCTTT. It encodes CAWSVAQGITEAFF.

CDR3 coding DNA: TGTGCCAGCAGCGGGGGGGACAGGGGAGAGACCCAGTACTTC. Protein product: CASSGGDRGETQYF. This sequence joins TRBV7-9 and TRBJ2-5, with 10 bases lining up with TRBD1. Unmatched junction bases numbered 4, after V lost 5 bases and J lost 4 bases. This CDR3 spans 14 amino acids. The germline gives CDR1 SEHNR, CDR2 FQNEAQ (reference sequence).

The gene calls are TRBV28 and TRBJ2-3, with 11 bases that match TRBD1. The CDR3 totals 15 residues. V was clipped by 6 bases and J by 5 bases; unmatched bases: 7. Per the germline V gene, CDR1 is MDHEN and CDR2 is SYDVKM. The CDR3 nucleotides read TGTGCCAGCAGCCTAGCCGGGACAGGGGGAGATACGCAGTATTTT. Translating gives CASSLAGTGGDTQYF.

This chain links TRBV28 with TRBJ2-2; TRBD2 is a possible D gene (5 bases). The CDR3 is 17 amino acids. V gave up 2 bases and J gave up 0 bases, with 13 bases separating them. The germline V gene has CDR1 MDHEN and CDR2 SYDVKM. In DNA, the CDR3 is TGTGCCAGCAGTTTAGGGCCGGGAAATACGAACACCGGGGAGCTGTTTTTT. The encoded protein is CASSLGPGNTNTGELFF.

The genes are TRBV9 and TRBJ1-2, with D uncertain. The CDR3 runs to 16 residues. The V and J ends lost 3 bases and 3 bases respectively, with 18 bases between them. Germline V gives CDR1 SGDLS, CDR2 YYNGEE. This chain's CDR3 is CASSAGGGSTDYGYTF. CDR3 nucleotide sequence: TGTGCCAGCAGCGCGGGCGGAGGGTCAACTGACTATGGCTACACCTTC.

V and J are TRBV5-1 and TRBJ2-3; TRBD1 matches at 8 bases. Per the germline V gene, CDR1 is SGHRS and CDR2 is YFSETQ. There are 16 residues in the CDR3. V lost 0 bases, J lost 5 bases, and 8 bases stayed unmatched. CDR3 in DNA: TGCGCCAGCAGCTTGGGGGTAGGGACAGGAGTAGATACGCAGTATTTT. It encodes CASSLGVGTGVDTQYF.

V is TRBV3-1 (or the pseudogene TRBV3-2) and J is TRBJ1-6, with D perhaps matching TRBD1 (6 bases). Trimming took 4 bases from V and 5 from J, leaving 15 bases between them. Germline V gives CDR1 LGHDT, CDR2 YNNKEL (reference sequence). This CDR3 is 16 amino acids long. The CDR3 reads CASSLEGTSHNSPLHF. The CDR3 nucleotides read TGTGCCAGCAGCCTAGAGGGGACATCACATAATTCACCCCTCCACTTT.

This sequence joins TRBV5-1 and TRBJ2-1; D is unclear. The ends were cut back, 3 bases at V and 10 bases at J, with 14 bases in the middle. CDR1 and CDR2 from the germline V gene are SGHRS and YFSETQ. The CDR3 is 13 amino acids. The CDR3 region has the DNA TGCGCCAGCAGCTCTAATTTGATAATGGAGCAGTTCTTC. The encoded protein is CASSSNLIMEQFF.

The genes are TRBV3-1 (or the pseudogene TRBV3-2) and TRBJ2-7, with D unresolved. Looked up from germline, CDR1 is LGHDT and CDR2 is YNNKEL (reference sequence). This CDR3 has 14 residues. V was trimmed by 1 base and J by 0 bases, leaving 7 bases between them. As DNA, the CDR3 is TGTGCCAGCAGCCAAGTCCCCCTCTCCTACGAGCAGTACTTC. The encoded protein is CASSQVPLSYEQYF.

The CDR3 loop is CASSFSGGAYEQYF. The CDR3 region has the DNA TGCGCCAGCAGCTTTAGCGGGGGGGCCTACGAGCAGTACTTC. This chain joins TRBV5-1 and TRBJ2-7, with 11 bases aligning to TRBD2. CDR3 length: 14 residues. J lost 2 bases, V lost 2 bases, and 0 bases had no gene match. The germline gives CDR1 SGHRS, CDR2 YFSETQ.